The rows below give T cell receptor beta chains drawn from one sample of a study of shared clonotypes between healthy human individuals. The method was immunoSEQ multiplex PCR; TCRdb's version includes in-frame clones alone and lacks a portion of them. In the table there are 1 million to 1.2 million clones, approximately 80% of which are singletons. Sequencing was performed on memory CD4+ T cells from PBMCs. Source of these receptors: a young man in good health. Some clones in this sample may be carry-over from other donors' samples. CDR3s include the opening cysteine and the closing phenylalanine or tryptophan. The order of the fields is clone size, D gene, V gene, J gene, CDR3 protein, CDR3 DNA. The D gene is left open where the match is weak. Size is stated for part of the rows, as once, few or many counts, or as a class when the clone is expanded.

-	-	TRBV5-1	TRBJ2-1	CASSPGGTYNEQFF	TGCGCCAGCAGCCCTGGTGGCACCTACAATGAGCAGTTCTTC
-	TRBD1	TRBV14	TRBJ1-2	CASSQEDDRGPLYGYTF	TGTGCCAGCAGCCAAGAGGACGACAGGGGCCCCTTGTATGGCTACACCTTC
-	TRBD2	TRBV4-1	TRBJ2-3	CASNQRGYSTDTQYF	TGCGCCAGCAATCAGCGGGGGTACAGCACAGATACGCAGTATTTT
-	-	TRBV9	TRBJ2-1	CASSVGGASSYNEQFF	TGTGCCAGCAGCGTAGGGGGAGCGAGCTCCTACAATGAGCAGTTCTTC
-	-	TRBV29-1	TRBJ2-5	CSVERTAETQYF	TGCAGCGTTGAGCGGACTGCGGAGACCCAGTACTTC
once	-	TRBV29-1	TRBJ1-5	CSVGDTDQPQHF	TGCAGCGTTGGGGACACCGATCAGCCCCAGCATTTT
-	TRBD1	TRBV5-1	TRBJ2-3	CASSLLSGQITDTQYF	TGCGCCAGCAGCCTCCTCTCGGGACAGATCACAGATACGCAGTATTTT
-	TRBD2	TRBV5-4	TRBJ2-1	CASSISTSGRGNEQFF	TGTGCCAGCAGCATCTCGACTAGCGGGAGAGGCAATGAGCAGTTCTTC
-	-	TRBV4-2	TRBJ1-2	CASSYRENYGYTF	TGTGCCAGCAGCTACCGGGAAAACTATGGCTACACCTTC
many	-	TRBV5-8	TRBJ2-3	CASSLDGVDTQYF	TGTGCCAGCAGCTTGGATGGCGTAGATACGCAGTATTTT
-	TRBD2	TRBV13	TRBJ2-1	CASSLIRDPGTSGLSSYNEQFF	TGTGCCAGCAGCCTGATCCGAGACCCCGGGACTAGCGGGCTCAGCTCCTACAATGAGCAGTTCTTC